There are many counts of the clone carrying this T cell receptor (beta chain). Diagnosis relied on clinical symptoms, serum thyroxine and TRAb, thyroid ultrasound and orbital computed tomography. This entry belongs to a study of T cells in Graves' hyperthyroidism and ophthalmopathy. Using RNA transcripts as the source, TCR beta CDR3 regions were amplified. HTBI primers were the set used in a first-round RT-PCR of the TCR CDR3. TCRdb re-called the multiplex PCR reads with MiXCR, one entry per CDR3 protein. The repertoire has about 360,000 distinct CDR3 sequences, roughly an eighth of them found once; the top ten carry around 9.2%. The CDR3 is 15 amino acids. The V and J ends lost 7 bases and 2 bases, in that order; junction bases with no gene match: 7. Germline values: CDR1 SGHTA, CDR2 FQGNSA.

The chain couples TRBV7-2 to TRBJ2-1; TRBD1 agrees at 8 bases. The sequence was obtained from a woman in her late teens or twenties with Graves' hyperthyroidism. Sequencing was performed on blood. The CDR3 here is CASTPGQGPYNEQFF. Here the CDR3 DNA reads TGTGCCAGCACCCCCGGACAGGGCCCCTACAATGAGCAGTTCTTC.